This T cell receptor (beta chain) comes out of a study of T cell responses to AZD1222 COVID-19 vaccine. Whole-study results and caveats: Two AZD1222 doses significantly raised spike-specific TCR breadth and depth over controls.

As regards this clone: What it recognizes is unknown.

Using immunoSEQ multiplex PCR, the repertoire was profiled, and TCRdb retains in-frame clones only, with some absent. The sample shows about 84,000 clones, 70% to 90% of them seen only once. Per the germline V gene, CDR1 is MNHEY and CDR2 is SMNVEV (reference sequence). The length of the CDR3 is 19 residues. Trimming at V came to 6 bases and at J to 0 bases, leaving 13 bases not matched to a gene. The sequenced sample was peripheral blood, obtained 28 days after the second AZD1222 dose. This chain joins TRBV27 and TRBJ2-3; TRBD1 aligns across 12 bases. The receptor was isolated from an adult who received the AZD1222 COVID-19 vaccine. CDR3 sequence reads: CASRPGTGGVRMSTDTQYF. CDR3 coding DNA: TGTGCCAGCAGACCCGGGACAGGGGGCGTTCGGATGAGCACAGATACGCAGTATTTT.